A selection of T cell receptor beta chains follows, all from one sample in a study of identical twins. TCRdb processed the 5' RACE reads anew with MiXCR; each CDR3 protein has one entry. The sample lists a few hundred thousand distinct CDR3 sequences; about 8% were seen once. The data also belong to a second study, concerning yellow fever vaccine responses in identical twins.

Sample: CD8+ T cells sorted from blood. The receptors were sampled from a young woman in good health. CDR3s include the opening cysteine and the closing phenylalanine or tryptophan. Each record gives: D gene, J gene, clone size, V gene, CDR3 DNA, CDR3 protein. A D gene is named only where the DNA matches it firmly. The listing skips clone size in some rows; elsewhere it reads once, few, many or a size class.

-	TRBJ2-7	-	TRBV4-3	TGCGCCAGCAGCCAAGATTTGGGGGTCCCCTACGAGCAGTACTTC	CASSQDLGVPYEQYF
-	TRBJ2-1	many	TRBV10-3	TGTGCCATCAGCACCAATATCGTTGAGCAGTTCTTC	CAISTNIVEQFF
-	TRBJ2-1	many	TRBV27	TGTGCCAGCGCCGGGATGGGCTACTACAATGAGCAGTTCTTC	CASAGMGYYNEQFF
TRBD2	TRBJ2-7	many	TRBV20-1	TGCAGTGCTAGAGGCGAGGGACTAGCGGGAGCCGAGCAGTACTTC	CSARGEGLAGAEQYF
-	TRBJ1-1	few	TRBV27	TGTGCCAGCAGTTTATCGACGGTGGGTGAAGCTTTCTTT	CASSLSTVGEAFF
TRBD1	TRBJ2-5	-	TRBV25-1	TGTGCCAGCAGTCCTACAGGGGTGGAGACCCAGTACTTC	CASSPTGVETQYF
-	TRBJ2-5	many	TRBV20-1	TGCAGTGCTAGAGGAGGTAGCGGCCAAGAGACCCAGTACTTC	CSARGGSGQETQYF
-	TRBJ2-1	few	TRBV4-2	TGTGCCAGCAGCCAAGAGCCCGGGTATGAGCAGTTCTTC	CASSQEPGYEQFF
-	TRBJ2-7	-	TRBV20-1	TGCAGCGCGCCGTCTGGGGAGCAGTACTTC	CSAPSGEQYF
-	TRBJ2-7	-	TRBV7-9	TGTGCCAGCAGCTTAGCGCAGTCGGGGGCCGACGAGCAGTACTTC	CASSLAQSGADEQYF
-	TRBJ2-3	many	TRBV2	TGTGCCAGCAGTGAAGCTATGGACGGAAGCACAGATACGCAGTATTTT	CASSEAMDGSTDTQYF
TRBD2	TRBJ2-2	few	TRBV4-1	TGCGCCAGCAGCCACTGGACTAGCGCGAACACCGGGGAGCTGTTTTTT	CASSHWTSANTGELFF
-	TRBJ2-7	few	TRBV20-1	TGCAGTGCTAGAAGTTGGCAAACAGGAACCTACGAGCAGTACTTC	CSARSWQTGTYEQYF
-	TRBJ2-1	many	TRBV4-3	TGCGCCAGCAGCCAAGGAGGGATCCCTCCCTACAATGAGCAGTTCTTC	CASSQGGIPPYNEQFF
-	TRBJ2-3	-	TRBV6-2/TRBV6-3	TGTGCCAGCAGTTTCTTCAGGGGAAGCACAGATACGCAGTATTTT	CASSFFRGSTDTQYF
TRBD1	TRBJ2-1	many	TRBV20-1	TGCAGTGCTAGGGGGGACAGGGACTACAATGAGCAGTTCTTC	CSARGDRDYNEQFF
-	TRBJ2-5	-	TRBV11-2	TGTGCCAGCAGCTCGAAGCCTGAAGCGACCCAGTACTTC	CASSSKPEATQYF
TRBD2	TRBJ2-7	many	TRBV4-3	TGCGCCAGCAGCCAAGGCCTAGCGGGAGTTTACGAGCAGTACTTC	CASSQGLAGVYEQYF
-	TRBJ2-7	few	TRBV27	TGTGCCAGCAGTTTATCTAAGAGCTCCTACGAGCAGTACTTC	CASSLSKSSYEQYF
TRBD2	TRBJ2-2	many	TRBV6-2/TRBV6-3	TGTGCCGTACAAGCGGGAATTAACACCGGGGAGCTGTTTTTT	CAVQAGINTGELFF
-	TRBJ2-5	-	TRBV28	TGTGCCAGCAGTTTATCGACAGGAAACTACCAAGAGACCCAGTACTTC	CASSLSTGNYQETQYF
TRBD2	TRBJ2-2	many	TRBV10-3	TGTGCCATCATGCCTAGCGGGAACACCGGGGAGCTGTTTTTT	CAIMPSGNTGELFF
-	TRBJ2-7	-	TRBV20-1	TGCAGTGCTAGGGGACTTGGTGACTACGAGCAGTACTTC	CSARGLGDYEQYF
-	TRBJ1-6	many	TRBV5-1	TGCGCCAGCAGCTTGGAGGGTAATTCACCCCTCCACTTT	CASSLEGNSPLHF
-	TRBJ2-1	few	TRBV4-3	TGCGCCAGCAGCCAAGACAGTTATACCTACAATGAGCAGTTCTTC	CASSQDSYTYNEQFF
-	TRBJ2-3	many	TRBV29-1	TGCAGCGTTGTAGGGACTTCAGCCCTTAGGGGAGATACGCAGTATTTT	CSVVGTSALRGDTQYF
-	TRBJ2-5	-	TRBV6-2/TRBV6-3	TGTGCCAGCAGTTACGGGACGGCGGGCCTGGGAGAAGAGACCCAGTACTTC	CASSYGTAGLGEETQYF
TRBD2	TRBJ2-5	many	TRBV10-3	TGTGCCATCAGTGAGGGTAGCGGGGGGGCCCGGGAGACCCAGTACTTC	CAISEGSGGARETQYF
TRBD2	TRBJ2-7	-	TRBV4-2	TGTGCCAGCAGCCAAGAAGCGGTCGGGGGGTACGAGCAGTACTTC	CASSQEAVGGYEQYF
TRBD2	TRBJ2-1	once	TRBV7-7	TGTGCTAGCAGCGCCTTAGCGGGGTCAGAGGAGCAGTTCTTC	CASSALAGSEEQFF
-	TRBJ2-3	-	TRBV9	TGTGCCAGCAGCGTATGGTTGAGCGGGGATACGCAGTATTTT	CASSVWLSGDTQYF
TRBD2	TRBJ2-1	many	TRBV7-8	TGTGCCAGCAGCTCGGGACTAGCGGGGGCCTCCTACAATGAGCAGTTCTTC	CASSSGLAGASYNEQFF
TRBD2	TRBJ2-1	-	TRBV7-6	TGTGCCAGCAGCTTCCGAGAAAGCGGGGGTGAGCAGTTCTTC	CASSFRESGGEQFF
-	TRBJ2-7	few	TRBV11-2	TGTGCCAGCAGCACCCTTCAGGGGGGGTTGGACGAGCAGTACTTC	CASSTLQGGLDEQYF
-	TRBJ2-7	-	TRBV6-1	TGTGCCAGCAGGCCTCCGGGATCCACCTACGAGCAGTACTTC	CASRPPGSTYEQYF